In this sample, the clone carrying this T cell receptor (beta chain) turned up a few times. The data were taken from a study of technical replicates of blood from a handful of donors. Here immunoSEQ multiplex PCR was the method, and the copy in TCRdb shows in-frame clones only, minus some. The sample records some 14,000 clones, 75% to 85% being singletons. V dropped 4 bases and J dropped 2 bases, with 14 bases sitting between them. The CDR3 sequence is 16 residues long. The germline V gene has CDR1 MNHNS and CDR2 SASEGT. Sequencing input: PBMCs. The rearrangement links TRBV6-1 to TRBJ2-2; D is possibly TRBD1 (6 bases). This TCR was sampled from a human donor in good health. Written as DNA, the CDR3 is TGTGCCAGCAGTGCGCAGCCGGGACAAAACACCGGGGAGCTGTTTTTT. The encoded protein is CASSAQPGQNTGELFF.